One and the same sample provided the 13 T cell receptor beta chains below, sequenced in a study of shared clonotypes between healthy human individuals. The assay was immunoSEQ multiplex PCR, and TCRdb's table has in-frame clones only and misses some. The sample lists about 320,000 clones, around 87% occurring once. The sequencing sample was made of memory CD8+ T cells sorted from blood. Subset given: CD45RO+ cells pooled with CCR7-negative TemRA cells. The receptors derive from a man between 18 and 35 years old in good health.

The chain employs TRBV27 and TRBJ1-2, with D uncertain. Germline V gene sequence: CDR1 MNHEY, CDR2 SMNVEV (reference sequence). The CDR3 runs to 13 residues. V lost 4 bases to trimming and J lost 4 bases, with 10 bases between them. CDR3 sequence reads: CASSSGQSYGYTF. CDR3 DNA: TGTGCCAGCAGTTCCGGCCAAAGCTATGGCTACACCTTC.

The genes are TRBV6-5 and TRBJ2-3; 8 nucleotides agree with TRBD2. The length of the CDR3 is 14 residues. The V gene's germline CDR1 is MNHEY and CDR2 SVGAGI. The V segment lost 0 bases and the J segment 6 bases; nucleotides outside the gene matches: 2. CDR3 nucleotide sequence: TGTGCCAGCAGTTACTCGGGCGGGAGGGATACGCAGTATTTT. Its protein is CASSYSGGRDTQYF.

V is TRBV5-1 and J is TRBJ2-1, with 7 positions matching TRBD2. CDR1 SGHRS and CDR2 YFSETQ come from the germline V gene. CDR3 length equals 12 residues. After removal of 6 bases from V and 8 bases from J, the junction contained 5 bases not matched to a gene. The DNA for the CDR3 is TGCGCCAGCAAGCGGGATGGATATGAGCAGTTCTTC. It is translated as CASKRDGYEQFF. Based on the CDR3 plus reference TRBV5-1 and TRBJ2-1, the full variable domain is KAGVTQTPRYLIKTRGQQVTLSCSPISGHRSVSWYQQTPGQGLQFLFEYFSETQRNKGNFPGRFSGRQFSNSRSEMNVSTLELGDSALYLCASKRDGYEQFFGPGTRLTVL.

This sequence joins TRBV2 and TRBJ2-7, with TRBD2 matching 11 bases. With 7 bases clipped from V and 5 bases from J, the junction kept 13 bases outside the gene matches. The germline V gene encodes CDR1 SNHLY and CDR2 FYNNEI. CDR3 size: 16 residues. The CDR3 coding sequence is TGTGCCAGCAACCCTACTAGCGGGAGTGGGGAAGACGAGCAGTACTTC. Residues: CASNPTSGSGEDEQYF.

This clone was counted once. The chain recombines TRBV7-9 with TRBJ2-7; D perhaps matches TRBD2 (5 bases). Germline CDR1 reads SEHNR; CDR2 reads FQNEAQ (reference sequence). V gave up 6 bases and J gave up 1 base, with 16 bases separating them. The CDR3 covers 15 residues. The CDR3 DNA follows: TGTGCCAGCAGGGCATATGAGGGAAAGTCCTACGAGCAGTACTTC. This sequence encodes CASRAYEGKSYEQYF.

With respect to this clone: Possible read error: a much larger clone is one base away. The chain is built from TRBV7-9 and TRBJ1-1; D remains unclear. This CDR3 has 13 amino acids. Germline-derived CDR1 and CDR2 are SEHNR and FQNEAQ (reference sequence). V lost 2 bases to trimming and J lost 1 base, with 5 bases between them. This CDR3 is CASSLSENTEAFF. CDR3 in DNA: TGTGCCAGCAGCTTATCGGAGAACACTGAAGCTTTCTTT.

This chain uses TRBV28 with TRBJ2-2, with TRBD1 identical over 7 bases. This CDR3 region has 15 residues. Per the germline V gene, CDR1 is MDHEN and CDR2 is SYDVKM. The J segment lost 3 bases and the V segment lost 2 bases, leaving 3 bases of the junction unmatched. In DNA, the CDR3 is TGTGCCAGCAGTTTAGGAACAGGGGACACCGGGGAGCTGTTTTTT. Translating gives CASSLGTGDTGELFF.

This chain links TRBV11-2 with TRBJ2-7; tentatively, D is TRBD1 (6 bases). Germline-derived CDR1 and CDR2 are SGHAT and FQNNGV. The CDR3 is 17 amino acids. Trimming cost V 5 bases and J 4 bases, with 24 bases left between them. DNA for the CDR3: TGTGCCAGCAGCCCCACCTTGACAGGTGCCGTGAGTTACGAGCAGTACTTC. Protein sequence: CASSPTLTGAVSYEQYF.

CDR3 region: CASSRRTGQGWVNTGELFF. Here the CDR3 DNA reads TGCGCCAGCAGCCGCAGAACTGGGCAGGGGTGGGTGAACACCGGGGAGCTGTTTTTT. J is TRBJ2-2 and V is TRBV4-1, with D perhaps matching TRBD1 (6 bases). The CDR3 has 19 amino acids. Trimming left V 4 bases short and J 1 base short, with 22 bases between. In germline, CDR1 is MGHRA, CDR2 YSYEKL.

This sequence joins TRBV28 and TRBJ2-7, with a possible D match to TRBD2 (6 bases). This CDR3 comprises 14 residues. Trimming removed 5 bases at V and 2 bases at J, with 13 bases between. The V gene's germline CDR1 is MDHEN and CDR2 SYDVKM. In nucleotides, the CDR3 is TGTGCCAGCAGTCCCTCGGAGGGAACCTACGAGCAGTACTTC. It specifies CASSPSEGTYEQYF.

V and J are TRBV7-6 and TRBJ2-1, with 8 bases matching TRBD2. CDR1 is SGHVS, CDR2 FNYEAQ, per germline. With 5 bases clipped from V and 1 base from J, the junction kept 7 bases outside the gene matches. This CDR3 region has 16 residues. The CDR3 protein is CASSLLAGFSYNEQFF. Here the CDR3 DNA reads TGTGCCAGCAGCCTATTAGCGGGATTTTCCTACAATGAGCAGTTCTTC.

V and J are TRBV28 and TRBJ2-7; D could derive from TRBD1 or TRBD2 (6 bases each). Germline V gene data show CDR1 as MDHEN and CDR2 as SYDVKM. The CDR3 runs to 16 residues. V gave up 8 bases and J gave up 2 bases, with 22 bases separating them. CDR3 in amino acids: CASSSRQATRPYEQYF. Here the CDR3 DNA reads TGTGCCAGCTCTTCGAGACAGGCGACTAGGCCCTACGAGCAGTACTTC.

The chain employs TRBV28 and TRBJ2-7; TRBD1 is a possible D gene (6 bases). Germline V lookup: CDR1 MDHEN, CDR2 SYDVKM. The V end lost 6 bases, the J end lost 2 bases, and 14 bases lay between the germline ends. This CDR3 comprises 14 residues. The CDR3 DNA follows: TGTGCCAGCAGGAAGACAGGAGCAACCTACGAGCAGTACTTC. Protein: CASRKTGATYEQYF.